This is a list of T cell receptor beta chains from one sample in a study of T-cell memory formation after mild COVID-19. TCRdb reprocessed the 5' RACE reads via MiXCR and lists one record per CDR3 protein. Of tens of thousands of distinct CDR3 sequences listed, roughly 25% were seen once; the top ten hold around 46%. Sample: PBMCs or a T cell subset sorted from them (not recorded which). Receptor source: a man aged 18 to 35 who had mild COVID-19 (a few samples of this study predate the infection). Cell type and time point are not known. CDR3s include the opening cysteine and the closing phenylalanine or tryptophan. A D gene is named only where the DNA matches it firmly. Size is stated for part of the rows, as once, few or many counts, or as a class when the clone is expanded.

D	size	J	V	length	CDR3	DNA
TRBD2	NA	TRBJ2-1	TRBV20-1	20	CSAVIPAGLAEWSSYNEQFF	TGCAGTGCAGTCATCCCGGCGGGACTAGCGGAGTGGAGCTCCTACAATGAGCAGTTCTTC
NA	NA	TRBJ2-5	TRBV6-1	11	CASAMTVTQYF	TGTGCCAGCGCTATGACAGTGACCCAGTACTTC
NA	NA	TRBJ2-7	TRBV5-1	14	CASSFRGTPYEQYF	TGCGCCAGCAGCTTTCGCGGGACCCCCTACGAGCAGTACTTC
TRBD1	NA	TRBJ2-3	TRBV5-1	15	CASSAGQGDTDTQYF	TGCGCCAGCAGCGCGGGACAGGGGGACACAGATACGCAGTATTTT
TRBD1	few	TRBJ1-2	TRBV7-2	16	CASSLFGTGDRYGYTF	TGTGCCAGCAGCTTATTTGGGACAGGGGATAGATATGGCTACACCTTC
NA	NA	TRBJ1-1	TRBV27	15	CASSQTIPVNTEAFF	TGTGCCAGCAGTCAAACAATCCCAGTCAACACTGAAGCTTTCTTT
TRBD1	NA	TRBJ2-7	TRBV4-3	15	CASSQGMGQGYEQYF	TGCGCCAGCAGCCAAGGCATGGGACAGGGGTACGAGCAGTACTTC
NA	NA	TRBJ1-1	TRBV3-2	17	CASSQGIRGLVNTEAFF	TGTGCCAGCAGCCAAGGAATTCGCGGGCTTGTGAACACTGAAGCTTTCTTT
NA	many	TRBJ2-7	TRBV20-1	14	CSASHPGQRYEQYF	TGCAGTGCCTCCCACCCGGGACAACGATACGAGCAGTACTTC
NA	few	TRBJ2-3	TRBV11-2	14	CASSRRPNTDTQYF	TGTGCCAGCAGCCGAAGACCCAACACAGATACGCAGTATTTT
TRBD2	NA	TRBJ2-3	TRBV7-6	17	CASSLSSGGLITDTQYF	TGTGCCAGCAGCTTGTCTAGCGGGGGTTTGATCACAGATACGCAGTATTTT
TRBD1	NA	TRBJ2-3	TRBV7-9	14	CASSWDRYTDTQYF	TGTGCCAGCAGCTGGGACAGGTACACAGATACGCAGTATTTT
NA	NA	TRBJ2-1	TRBV4-3	15	CASSRGRLDFDEQFF	TGCGCCAGCAGCCGGGGCCGGCTTGATTTCGATGAGCAGTTCTTC
TRBD1	few	TRBJ2-2	TRBV5-1	15	CASSHRGANTGELFF	TGCGCCAGCAGCCACAGGGGCGCGAACACCGGGGAGCTGTTTTTT
NA	NA	TRBJ1-2	TRBV5-1	13	CASSLGGRDGYTF	TGCGCCAGCAGCTTGGGGGGACGGGACGGCTACACCTTC
NA	NA	TRBJ1-1	TRBV11-2	15	CASSQGATGYPEAFF	TGTGCCAGCAGCCAAGGGGCGACAGGTTACCCTGAAGCTTTCTTT
TRBD1	NA	TRBJ1-2	TRBV6-6	13	CASNGQGLYGYTF	TGTGCCAGCAACGGACAGGGACTCTATGGCTACACCTTC
NA	NA	TRBJ2-2	TRBV3-1	16	CASSQVRQVNTGELFF	TGTGCCAGCAGCCAAGTCAGGCAGGTGAACACCGGGGAGCTGTTTTTT
TRBD2	few	TRBJ2-1	TRBV6-2/TRBV6-3	16	CASSRPGSGGPREQFF	TGTGCCAGCAGTCGCCCGGGGAGCGGGGGACCTCGTGAGCAGTTCTTC
NA	many	TRBJ1-3	TRBV12-3/TRBV12-4	17	CASSLGGHLFSGNTIYF	TGTGCCAGCAGTTTAGGGGGTCACCTGTTCTCTGGAAACACCATATATTTT
NA	NA	TRBJ1-5	TRBV7-8	14	CASSRGPPAEPQHF	TGTGCCAGCAGCCGGGGGCCCCCGGCTGAGCCCCAGCATTTT
TRBD1	once	TRBJ1-6	TRBV6-6	16	CASSLFRTGRNSPLHF	TGTGCCAGCAGTTTGTTCCGGACAGGAAGAAATTCACCCCTCCACTTT
NA	few	TRBJ2-5	TRBV7-9	14	CASSNPAREETQYF	TGTGCCAGCAGTAACCCCGCTAGGGAAGAGACCCAGTACTTC
TRBD2	few	TRBJ2-3	TRBV6-2/TRBV6-3	14	CASSYGGEGDTQYF	TGTGCCAGCAGTTATGGCGGGGAGGGGGATACGCAGTATTTT
NA	few	TRBJ2-1	TRBV20-1	13	CSAYRDTYNEQFF	TGCAGTGCTTACCGGGACACCTACAATGAGCAGTTCTTC
NA	NA	TRBJ2-3	TRBV3-1	16	CASSQSAVQFTDTQYF	TGTGCCAGCAGCCAATCTGCGGTGCAATTCACAGATACGCAGTATTTT
TRBD2	few	TRBJ2-7	TRBV27	14	CASSPGLAGGEQYF	TGTGCCAGCAGTCCCGGACTAGCGGGGGGCGAGCAGTACTTC
NA	NA	TRBJ2-4	TRBV4-1	12	CASSQWDGIQYF	TGCGCCAGCAGCCAGTGGGACGGCATTCAGTACTTC
TRBD2	NA	TRBJ2-5	TRBV7-8	16	CASSSGGLAFLGTQYF	TGTGCCAGCAGCTCAGGGGGACTAGCGTTTCTAGGGACCCAGTACTTC
TRBD1	NA	TRBJ2-7	TRBV9	18	CASSDNRQGPESSYEQYF	TGTGCCAGCAGCGACAACAGACAGGGCCCAGAGAGCTCCTACGAGCAGTACTTC
TRBD2	NA	TRBJ2-2	TRBV29-1	14	CSVSRLAGAGELFF	TGCAGCGTTTCCCGACTAGCGGGGGCCGGGGAGCTGTTTTTT
TRBD2	few	TRBJ2-1	TRBV9	15	CASSVELADHNEQFF	TGTGCCAGCAGCGTAGAACTAGCGGACCACAATGAGCAGTTCTTC
NA	NA	TRBJ2-7	TRBV4-1	13	CASSQDPGDEQYF	TGCGCCAGCAGCCAAGATCCTGGAGACGAGCAGTACTTC
NA	few	TRBJ2-7	TRBV5-1	14	CASSLRGASEEQYF	TGCGCCAGCAGCTTGAGGGGGGCGTCGGAGGAGCAGTACTTC
NA	NA	TRBJ1-5	TRBV27	12	CASSFLNQPQHF	TGTGCCAGCAGTTTCCTAAATCAGCCCCAGCATTTT
TRBD1	few	TRBJ2-1	TRBV7-9	15	CASSFGQGNYNEQFF	TGTGCCAGCAGCTTCGGACAGGGCAACTACAATGAGCAGTTCTTC
NA	few	TRBJ2-1	TRBV4-2	13	CASSLMVGNEQFF	TGTGCCAGCAGCTTAATGGTGGGCAATGAGCAGTTCTTC